Following are 7 T cell receptor beta chains from one sample sequenced in a study of blood T cell repertoires in COVID-19. TCRdb's table, derived via immunoSEQ multiplex PCR, lists solely in-frame clones and lacks some. In the table there are some 20,000 clones, about 91% of which are singletons. The specimen sequenced was peripheral blood. These TCRs come from a human donor in a cohort sampled during active COVID-19. The donor label of this sample is uncertain.

The CDR3 is CASSRWDSYEQYF. In nucleotides, the CDR3 is TGTGCCAGCAGCCGCTGGGACAGCTACGAGCAGTACTTC. This rearrangement joins TRBV5-5 to TRBJ2-7, with TRBD1 matching 7 bases. With 4 bases clipped from V and 3 bases from J, the junction kept 4 bases outside the gene matches. Germline loops: CDR1 SGHKS, CDR2 YYEKEE (reference sequence). This CDR3 has 13 amino acids.

The genes are TRBV29-1 and TRBJ2-7; 7 nucleotides align to TRBD1. With 8 bases clipped from V and 1 base from J, the junction kept 8 bases outside the gene matches. Germline CDR1 is SQVTM and CDR2 is ANQGSEA. This CDR3 region has 13 residues. The chain's CDR3 is CSLGTVRSYEQYF. The DNA for the CDR3 is TGCAGCCTAGGGACAGTAAGATCCTACGAGCAGTACTTC.

The chain joins TRBV5-1 to TRBJ2-5; D gene uncertain. The CDR3 consists of 13 residues. Per germline, CDR1 SGHRS and CDR2 YFSETQ. The V gene lost 0 bases and the J gene lost 5 bases, with 8 bases spanning the gap. The CDR3 DNA reads TGCGCCAGCAGCTTGGTTCCGGGTGAGACCCAGTACTTC. Its translation: CASSLVPGETQYF.

V and J are TRBV27 and TRBJ2-3, with D possibly TRBD2 on 8 matching bases. V was pared by 3 bases and J by 2 bases, with 24 bases between. Germline V lookup: CDR1 MNHEY, CDR2 SMNVEV (reference sequence). There are 19 residues in the CDR3. The CDR3 coding sequence is TGTGCCAGCAGTTTCGCAGGGGGAAGACTAGCGCCTCACACAGATACGCAGTATTTT. Its protein product is CASSFAGGRLAPHTDTQYF.

The rearrangement joins TRBV21-1 to TRBJ2-2; the table's D call of TRBD2 was not tested on the DNA. TRBV21-1 is labeled a pseudogene. The CDR3 totals 16 residues. The CDR3 spells CASSKDGTSGSGGAVF. Here the CDR3 DNA reads TGTGCCAGCAGCAAAGATGGGACTAGCGGGAGTGGGGGAGCTGTTTTT.

This clone occurred once. For the CDR3, the DNA is TGTGCCAGCAGCTTGCTGTACGTAGGGGATGGAGAAGATACGCAGTATTTT. Its protein product is CASSLLYVGDGEDTQYF. This chain uses TRBV5-4 with TRBJ2-3, with D possibly TRBD1 on 5 matching bases. The CDR3 loop spans 17 amino acids. V was shortened by 1 base and J by 5 bases, with 20 bases between the two germline ends. Germline V lookup: CDR1 SGHNT, CDR2 YYREEE (reference sequence).

The V and J genes are TRBV28 and TRBJ1-4; 8 nucleotides agree with TRBD1. This CDR3 comprises 12 residues. After removal of 8 bases from V and 11 bases from J, the junction contained 7 bases not matched to a gene. Germline V gives CDR1 MDHEN, CDR2 SYDVKM. CDR3 DNA sequence: TGTGCCAGCCGAGACAGGGGAGCCAAACTGTTTTTT. It codes for CASRDRGAKLFF. Full variable domain (remainder filled in from reference TRBV28 and TRBJ1-4): DVKVTQSSRYLVKRTGEKVFLECVQDMDHENMFWYRQDPGLGLRLIYFSYDVKMKEKGDIPEGYSVSREKKERFSLILESASTNQTSMYLCASRDRGAKLFFGSGTQLSVL.